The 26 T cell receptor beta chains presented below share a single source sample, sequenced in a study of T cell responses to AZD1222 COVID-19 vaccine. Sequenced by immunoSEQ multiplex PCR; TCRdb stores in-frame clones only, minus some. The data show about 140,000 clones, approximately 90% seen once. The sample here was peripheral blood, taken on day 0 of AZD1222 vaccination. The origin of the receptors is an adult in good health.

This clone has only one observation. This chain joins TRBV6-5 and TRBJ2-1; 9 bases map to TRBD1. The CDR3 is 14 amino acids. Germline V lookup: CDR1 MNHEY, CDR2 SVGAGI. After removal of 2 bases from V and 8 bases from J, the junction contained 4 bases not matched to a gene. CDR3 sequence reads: CASSYGTGPYEQFF. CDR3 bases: TGTGCCAGCAGTTACGGGACAGGGCCCTATGAGCAGTTCTTC.

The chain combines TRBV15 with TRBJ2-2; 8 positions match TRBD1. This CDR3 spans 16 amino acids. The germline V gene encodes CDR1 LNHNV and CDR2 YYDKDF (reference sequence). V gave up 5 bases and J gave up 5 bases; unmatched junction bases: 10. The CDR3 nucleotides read TGTGCCACCAGCCCACCCATCAGGGGGCGGACCGGGGAGCTGTTTTTT. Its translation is CATSPPIRGRTGELFF.

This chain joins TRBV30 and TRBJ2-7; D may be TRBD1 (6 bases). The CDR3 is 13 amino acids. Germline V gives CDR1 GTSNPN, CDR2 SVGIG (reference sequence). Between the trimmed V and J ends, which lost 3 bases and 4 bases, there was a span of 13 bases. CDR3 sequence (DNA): TGTGCCTGGAGCCTGTCCGGACAGTACGAGCAGTACTTC. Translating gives CAWSLSGQYEQYF.

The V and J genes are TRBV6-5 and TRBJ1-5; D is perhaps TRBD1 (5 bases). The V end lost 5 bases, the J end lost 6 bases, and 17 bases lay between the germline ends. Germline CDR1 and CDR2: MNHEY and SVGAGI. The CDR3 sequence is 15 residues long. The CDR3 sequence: CASSPRDVGVQPQHF. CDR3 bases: TGTGCCAGCAGTCCCCGGGACGTAGGAGTTCAGCCCCAGCATTTT.

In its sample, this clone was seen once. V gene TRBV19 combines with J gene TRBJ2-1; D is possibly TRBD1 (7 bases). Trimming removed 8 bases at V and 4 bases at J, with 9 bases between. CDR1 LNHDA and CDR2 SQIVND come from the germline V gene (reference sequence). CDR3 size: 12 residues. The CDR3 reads CASQGGYNEQFF. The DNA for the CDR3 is TGTGCCAGTCAGGGGGGTTACAATGAGCAGTTCTTC.

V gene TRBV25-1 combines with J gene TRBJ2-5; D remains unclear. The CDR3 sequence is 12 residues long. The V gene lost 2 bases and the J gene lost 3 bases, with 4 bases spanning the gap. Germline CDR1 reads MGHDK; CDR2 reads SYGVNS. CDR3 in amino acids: CASSEQEETQYF. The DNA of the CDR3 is TGTGCCAGCAGTGAACAAGAAGAGACCCAGTACTTC.

The CDR3 bases are TGTGCCAGTAGTACAAACCGGGACAGAGGAAAGTACTTC. Translation gives CASSTNRDRGKYF. The chain uses TRBV19 and TRBJ2-5; 7 bases line up with TRBD1. Per the germline V gene, CDR1 is LNHDA and CDR2 is SQIVND (reference sequence). The CDR3 loop spans 13 amino acids. V was clipped by 4 bases and J by 12 bases; unmatched bases: 11.

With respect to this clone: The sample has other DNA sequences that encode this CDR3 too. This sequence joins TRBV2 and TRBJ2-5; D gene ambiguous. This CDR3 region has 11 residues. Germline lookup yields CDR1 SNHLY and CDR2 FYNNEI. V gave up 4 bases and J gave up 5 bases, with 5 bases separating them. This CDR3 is CASSVMETQYF. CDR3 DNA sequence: TGTGCCAGCAGTGTGATGGAGACCCAGTACTTC.

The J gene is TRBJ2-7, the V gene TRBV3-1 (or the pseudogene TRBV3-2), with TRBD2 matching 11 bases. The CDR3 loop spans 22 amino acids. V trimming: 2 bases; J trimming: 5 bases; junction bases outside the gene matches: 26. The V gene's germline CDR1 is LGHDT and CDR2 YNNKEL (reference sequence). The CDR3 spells CASSQLFTSTTSGGRLLHEQYF. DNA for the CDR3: TGTGCCAGCAGCCAACTATTCACCAGCACTACTAGCGGGGGACGGTTACTCCACGAGCAGTACTTC.

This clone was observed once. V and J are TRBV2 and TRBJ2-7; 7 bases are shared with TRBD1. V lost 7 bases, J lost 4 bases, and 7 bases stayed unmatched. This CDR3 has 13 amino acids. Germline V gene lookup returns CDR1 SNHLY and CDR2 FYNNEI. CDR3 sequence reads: CASIGTDTYEQYF. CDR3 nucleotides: TGTGCCAGCATCGGGACAGATACTTACGAGCAGTACTTC. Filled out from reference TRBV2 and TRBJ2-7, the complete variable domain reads EPEVTQTPSHQVTQMGQEVILRCVPISNHLYFYWYRQILGQKVEFLVSFYNNEISEKSEIFDDQFSVERPDGSNFTLKIRSTKLEDSAMYFCASIGTDTYEQYFGPGTRLTVT.

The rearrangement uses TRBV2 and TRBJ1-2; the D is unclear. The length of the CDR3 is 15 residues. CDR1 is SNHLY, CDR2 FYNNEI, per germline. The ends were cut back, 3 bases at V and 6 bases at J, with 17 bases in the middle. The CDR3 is CASSDSEVIGNGYTF. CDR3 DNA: TGTGCCAGCAGTGATTCGGAGGTAATAGGTAATGGCTACACCTTC.

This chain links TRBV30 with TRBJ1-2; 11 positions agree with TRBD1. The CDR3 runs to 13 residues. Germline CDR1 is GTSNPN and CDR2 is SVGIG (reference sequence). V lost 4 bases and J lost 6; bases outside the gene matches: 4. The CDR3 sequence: CAWTRTGGDGYTF. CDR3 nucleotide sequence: TGTGCCTGGACCCGGACAGGGGGCGATGGCTACACCTTC.

The CDR3 spells CATSRQGDTEAFF. The CDR3 DNA sequence: TGTGCCACCTCCCGGCAGGGAGACACTGAAGCTTTCTTT. J is TRBJ1-1 and V is TRBV18; weak D call: TRBD1 (5 bases). This CDR3 is 13 amino acids long. Between the trimmed V and J ends, which lost 10 bases and 3 bases, there was a span of 15 bases. In germline, CDR1 is KGHSH, CDR2 LQKENI.

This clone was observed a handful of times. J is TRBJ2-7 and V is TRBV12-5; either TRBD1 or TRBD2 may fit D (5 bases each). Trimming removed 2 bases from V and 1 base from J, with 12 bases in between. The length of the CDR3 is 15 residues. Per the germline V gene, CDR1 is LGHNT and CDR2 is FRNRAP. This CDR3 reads CASGLYRTYSYEQYF. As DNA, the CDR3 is TGTGCTAGTGGTTTGTACAGGACTTATTCCTACGAGCAGTACTTC.

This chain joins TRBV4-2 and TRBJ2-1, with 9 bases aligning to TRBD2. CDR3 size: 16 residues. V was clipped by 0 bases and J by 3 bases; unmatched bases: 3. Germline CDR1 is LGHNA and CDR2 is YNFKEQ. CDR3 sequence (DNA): TGTGCCAGCAGCCAAGAGAGGACTAGCGACTACAATGAGCAGTTCTTC. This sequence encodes CASSQERTSDYNEQFF.

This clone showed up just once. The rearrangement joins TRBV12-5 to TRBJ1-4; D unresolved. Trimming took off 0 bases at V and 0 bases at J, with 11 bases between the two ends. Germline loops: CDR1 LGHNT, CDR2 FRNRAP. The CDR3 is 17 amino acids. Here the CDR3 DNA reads TGTGCTAGTGGTTTGGTAGCCCCGCCCGCAACTAATGAAAAACTGTTTTTT. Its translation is CASGLVAPPATNEKLFF.

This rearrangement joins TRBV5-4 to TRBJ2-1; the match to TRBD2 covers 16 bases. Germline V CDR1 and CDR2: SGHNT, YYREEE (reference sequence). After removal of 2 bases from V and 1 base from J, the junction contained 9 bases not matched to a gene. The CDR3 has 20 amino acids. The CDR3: CASSFPGTSGRDTSYNEQFF. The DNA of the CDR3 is TGTGCCAGCAGCTTCCCCGGGACTAGCGGGAGGGATACTTCCTACAATGAGCAGTTCTTC.

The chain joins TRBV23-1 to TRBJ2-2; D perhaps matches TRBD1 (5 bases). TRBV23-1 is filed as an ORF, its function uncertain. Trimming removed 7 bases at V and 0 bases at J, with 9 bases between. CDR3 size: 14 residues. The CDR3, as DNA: TGCGCCAGCAAACAGGTGTCGAACACCGGGGAGCTGTTTTTT. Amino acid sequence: CASKQVSNTGELFF.

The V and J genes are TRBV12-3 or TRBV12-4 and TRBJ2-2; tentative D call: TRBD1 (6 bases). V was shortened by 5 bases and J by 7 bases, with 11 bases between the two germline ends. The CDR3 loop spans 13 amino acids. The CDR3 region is CASSLQGLGELFF. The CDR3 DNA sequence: TGTGCCAGCAGTCTTCAGGGGCTCGGGGAGCTGTTTTTT.

Here the CDR3 reads CATTSWTSGTDTQYF. The CDR3 coding sequence is TGTGCCACCACCTCTTGGACTAGCGGCACAGATACGCAGTATTTT. This sequence joins TRBV24-1 and TRBJ2-3; 9 bases agree with TRBD2. V lost 8 bases to trimming and J lost 1 base; unmatched junction nucleotides: 6. Germline V gives CDR1 KGHDR, CDR2 SFDVKD. This CDR3 is built from 15 residues.

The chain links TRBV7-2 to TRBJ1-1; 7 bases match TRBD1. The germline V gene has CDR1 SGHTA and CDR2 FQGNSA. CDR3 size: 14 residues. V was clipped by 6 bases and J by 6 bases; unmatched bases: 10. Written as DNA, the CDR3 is TGTGCCAGCAGACATCCCGGGACAGCGCCTGAAGCTTTCTTT. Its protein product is CASRHPGTAPEAFF. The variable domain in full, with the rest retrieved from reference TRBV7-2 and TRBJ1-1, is GAGVSQSPSNKVTEKGKDVELRCDPISGHTALYWYRQSLGQGLEFLIYFQGNSAPDKSGLPSDRFSAERTGGSVSTLTIQRTQQEDSAVYLCASRHPGTAPEAFFGQGTRLTVV.

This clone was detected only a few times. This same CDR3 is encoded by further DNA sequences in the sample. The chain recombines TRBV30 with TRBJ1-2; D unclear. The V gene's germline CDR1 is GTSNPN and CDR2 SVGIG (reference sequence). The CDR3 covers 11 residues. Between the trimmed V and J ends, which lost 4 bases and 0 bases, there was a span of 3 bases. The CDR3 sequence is CAWTANYGYTF. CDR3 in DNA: TGTGCCTGGACGGCTAACTATGGCTACACCTTC.

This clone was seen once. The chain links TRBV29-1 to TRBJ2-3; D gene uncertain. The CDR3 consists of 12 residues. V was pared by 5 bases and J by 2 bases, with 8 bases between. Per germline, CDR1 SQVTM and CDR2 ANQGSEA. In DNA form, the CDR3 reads TGCAGCGTTCGGGTGACCACAGATACGCAGTATTTT. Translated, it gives CSVRVTTDTQYF.

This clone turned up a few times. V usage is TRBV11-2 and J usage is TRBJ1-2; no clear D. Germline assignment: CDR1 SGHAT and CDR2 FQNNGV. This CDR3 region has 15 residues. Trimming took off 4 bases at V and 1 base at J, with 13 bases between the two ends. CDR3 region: CASSSLWRGNYGYTF. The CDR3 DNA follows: TGTGCCAGCAGCTCCTTGTGGCGGGGTAACTATGGCTACACCTTC.

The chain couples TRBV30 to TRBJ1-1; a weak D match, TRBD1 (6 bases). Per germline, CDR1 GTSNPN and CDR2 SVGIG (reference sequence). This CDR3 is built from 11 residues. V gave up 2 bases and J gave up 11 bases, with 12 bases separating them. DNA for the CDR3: TGTGCCTGGAGTAGGGGGGGCAGGGCTTTCTTT. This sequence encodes CAWSRGGRAFF.

The CDR3 loop reads CASSEGGAYTDTQYF. The DNA for the CDR3 is TGTGCCAGCAGTGAGGGGGGGGCCTACACAGATACGCAGTATTTT. This chain joins TRBV6-1 and TRBJ2-3; D is possibly TRBD2 (7 bases). Between the trimmed V and J ends, which lost 3 bases and 2 bases, there was a span of 12 bases. Germline CDR1 MNHNS, CDR2 SASEGT. This CDR3 has 15 amino acids.